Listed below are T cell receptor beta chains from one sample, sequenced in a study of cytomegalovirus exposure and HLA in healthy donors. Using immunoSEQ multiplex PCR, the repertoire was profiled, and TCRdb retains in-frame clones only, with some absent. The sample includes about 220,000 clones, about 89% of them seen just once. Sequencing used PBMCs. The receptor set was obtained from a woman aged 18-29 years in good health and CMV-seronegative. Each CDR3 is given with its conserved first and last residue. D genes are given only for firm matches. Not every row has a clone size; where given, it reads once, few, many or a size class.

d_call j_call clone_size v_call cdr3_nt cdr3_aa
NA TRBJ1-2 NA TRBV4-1 TGCGCCAGCAGGGGGGCAGACCTTGAGGACACCTTC CASRGADLEDTF
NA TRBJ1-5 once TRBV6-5 TGTGCCAGCACCGCAGGCGACGGCCGCTATCAGCCCCAGCATTTT CASTAGDGRYQPQHF
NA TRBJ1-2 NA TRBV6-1 TGTGCCAGCAGCGACAGCCTCTATGGCTACACCTTC CASSDSLYGYTF
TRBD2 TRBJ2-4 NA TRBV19 TGTGCCAGTAGTATAGACGGGACTAGCGGGTTCAAAAACATTCAGTACTTC CASSIDGTSGFKNIQYF
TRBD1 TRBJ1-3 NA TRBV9 TGTGCCAGCAGCGAACGGACAGGAGGAGACACCATATATTTT CASSERTGGDTIYF
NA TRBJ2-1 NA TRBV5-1 TGCGCCAGCAGCCCGGGACCGGGGAGGAATGAGCAGTTCTTC CASSPGPGRNEQFF
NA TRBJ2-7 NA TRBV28 TGTGCCAGCAGTTCAACGAGGGCCTACGAGCAGTACTTC CASSSTRAYEQYF
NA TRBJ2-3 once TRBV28 TGTGCCAGCAGTTTCCAACAGGGTTTTAGAGAGACGCAGTATTTT CASSFQQGFRETQYF
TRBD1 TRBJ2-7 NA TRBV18 TGTGCCAGCTCACTTATAGGGACAGGCGCCACGGATCACGAGCAGTACTTC CASSLIGTGATDHEQYF
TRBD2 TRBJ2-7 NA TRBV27 TGTGCCAGCAGTTTATCGCCCCAGACTAGCGGGAGGGCCTACGAGCAGTACTTC CASSLSPQTSGRAYEQYF
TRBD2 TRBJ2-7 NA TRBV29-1 TGCAGCGTCAGACTAGCGGGAGGTGTCTACGAGCAGTACTTC CSVRLAGGVYEQYF
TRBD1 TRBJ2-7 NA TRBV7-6 TGTGCCAGCAGCTTAGGAGGACAGGGCCCCTACGAGCAGTACTTC CASSLGGQGPYEQYF
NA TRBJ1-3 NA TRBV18 TGTGCCAGCTCACCAAAGACAGCTAATGGAAACACCATATATTTT CASSPKTANGNTIYF
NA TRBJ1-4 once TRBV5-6 TGTGCCAGCAGCTTCGGTGAAGGGAGTGGGGAAAAACTGTTTTTT CASSFGEGSGEKLFF
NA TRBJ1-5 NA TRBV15 TGTGCCACCAGCAGAGATTCGCGGGGGAATCAGCCCCAGCATTTT CATSRDSRGNQPQHF
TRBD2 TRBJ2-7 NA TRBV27 TGTGCCAGCAGTTACGGGGGACTATCCTACGAGCAGTACTTC CASSYGGLSYEQYF
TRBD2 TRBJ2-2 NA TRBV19 TGTGCCAGTAGTATCGGGCTAGCGGGAGCCGGGGAGCTGTTTTTT CASSIGLAGAGELFF
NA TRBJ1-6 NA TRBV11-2 TGTGCCAGCAGCTTAGTTCGCCTCGGGGATTCACCCCTCCACTTT CASSLVRLGDSPLHF
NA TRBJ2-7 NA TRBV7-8 TGTGCCAGCAGGTTTGGACAGCGGAATTCCGAGCAGTACTTC CASRFGQRNSEQYF
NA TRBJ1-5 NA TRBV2 TGTGCCAGCAGTACCTACAATCAGCCCCAGCATTTT CASSTYNQPQHF
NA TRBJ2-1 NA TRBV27 TGTGCCAGCAGTTTAGGGCTAGCCGAGGGTGAGCAGTTCTTC CASSLGLAEGEQFF
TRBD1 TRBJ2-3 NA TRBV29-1 TGCAGCGTAAAAACAGGGGGCACAGATACGCAGTATTTT CSVKTGGTDTQYF
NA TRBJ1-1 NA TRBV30 TGTGCCTGGAGTGGGGGCATGAACACTGAAGCTTTCTTT CAWSGGMNTEAFF
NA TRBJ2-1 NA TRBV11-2 TGTGCCAGCGCCAAGGGAGGAGGGGGCTTAAATGAGCAGTTCTTC CASAKGGGGLNEQFF
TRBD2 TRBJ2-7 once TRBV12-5 TGTGCTAGTGGTTTGCCTGGACTAGCGGGAAGCACCGAGCAGTACTTC CASGLPGLAGSTEQYF
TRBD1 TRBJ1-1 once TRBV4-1 TGCGCCAGCAGCCAAGACAAGTCCCGGGACAGTTGGCGGGCTGAAGCTTTCTTT CASSQDKSRDSWRAEAFF
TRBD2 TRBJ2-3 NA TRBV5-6 TGTGCCTGTAGCCCGGGACTAGCGATCCCAGATACGCAGTATTTT CACSPGLAIPDTQYF
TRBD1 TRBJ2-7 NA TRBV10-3 TGTGCCATCAGTGCTAACCGGGACAGGGTCACCTACGAGCAGTACTTC CAISANRDRVTYEQYF
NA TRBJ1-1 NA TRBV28 TGTGCCAGCAGTTTCCCCCCGGAGTTCACTGAAGCTTTCTTT CASSFPPEFTEAFF
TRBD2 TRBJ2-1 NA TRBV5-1 TGCGCCAGCAGCTTAGGGGTACTAGCGGTTTCCTACAATGAGCAGTTCTTC CASSLGVLAVSYNEQFF
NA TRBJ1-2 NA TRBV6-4 TGTGCCAGCAGTGACTCGAGCCTTGGCTACACCTTC CASSDSSLGYTF